This record looks at one T cell receptor beta chain sequence and its context. No antigen is known for it. No clone much larger than this one lies a single base away; base qualities are absent. The CDR3 regions of human TCRbeta chains were subjected to immunosequencing. The original methods were these. TCRs in the repertoires were matched against a reference library of SARS-CoV-2-specific TCRs that had been generated with the MIRA antigen-specificity platform. Breadth meant the fraction of unique TCRs that were SARS-CoV-2-associated, whereas depth meant the fraction of total T cells that were SARS-CoV-2-associated. Using the MIRA data, each spike-specific TCR was mapped to the spike region that the TCR reacts to and placed in a CD4 or CD8 class. Log10-transformed breadth and depth values were compared by one-way ANOVA with Sidak's multiple comparisons tests. Not all clones reach the TCRdb copy of this immuneACCESS table, which keeps in-frame sequences only. Checked studies attribute under half of the gap to unresolved V genes and leave the rest unexplained. Clone size and the V and J calls come from that table; the DNA yielded D and trimming. Present in this sample are about 140,000 clones, more than 85% of which were seen just once. The leading ten clones occupy around 3.2% of the sample.

The germline V gene gives CDR1 as MDHEN and CDR2 as SYDVKM. The germline ends are 8 bases apart after V is trimmed by 2 bases and J by 1 base. The CDR3 numbers 14 residues from cysteine through phenylalanine. Solely the CDR3 DNA is kept, with 42 bases framed from the first base. This sample stems from a study of T cell responses to AZD1222 COVID-19 vaccine listed by TCRdb under 2021. With respect to the entire study: Because spike-specific TCR depth and breadth did not differ between the two schedules, AZD1222 recipients who got a second dose at roughly 4 weeks were pooled with those who got a second dose at roughly 12 weeks. TCR sequencing covered 230 or so trial participants: 200 to 210 given two doses of AZD1222 and approximately 26 given two doses of MenACWY control vaccine. Trial participants were enrolled by age into 18-55, 56-69 and 70-plus year subgroups, with roughly 150, 30 and 60 TCR-sequenced participants respectively. Points the paper makes about the study in general: Epitopes outside the regions mutated in the B.1.351 and B.1.1.7 variants were reportedly recognized by nearly half of the unique spike-specific TCRs. After two AZD1222 doses, both the breadth and the depth of spike-specific TCRs were significantly higher than at day 0 and than in MenACWY recipients. The 56-69-year group was small, and its depth increase did not reach significance, likely because of low power. Conclusions about previously exposed vaccinees are limited, since just five or six AZD1222 recipients were seropositive for SARS-CoV-2 at baseline. Because no samples from the day 14 peak response were available, repertoires could be characterized only after the peak T cell response. Most participants were white British and females outnumbered males, and the authors suggested that clonal diversity may have been underestimated. The vaccine-associated CD4 TCRs covered the entire spike protein, and the dominant responses fell in regions 160-218 and 743-854.

The time point label on this specimen signifies: baseline before first vaccination. Samples from vaccinated people were obtained from the UK trials COV001 and COV002, which included a single-blind randomized controlled phase 2/3 trial of AZD1222 (ChAdOx1 nCoV-19) in healthy adults. Trial participant PBMC samples were collected at day 0 and day 28 after the second dose for TCRbeta chain sequencing. Material: peripheral blood, obtained on day 0 of AZD1222 vaccination. The sequence joins TRBV28 to TRBJ1-2; no confident D gene assignment can be made. The TCR was taken from an adult in good health. The CDR3 is CASSLVEDNYGYTF. The sequence in DNA is TGTGCCAGCAGTTTAGTGGAAGATAACTATGGCTACACCTTC.